These T cell receptor beta chains were read from a single sample in a study of cytomegalovirus exposure and HLA in healthy donors. This table comes from immunoSEQ multiplex PCR, and its TCRdb copy is limited to in-frame clones, with some not included. The sample lists some 130,000 clones; around 80% were seen once. The sample comprised PBMCs. The receptors were gathered from a man aged 30 to 45 in good health. The CDR3 runs from the conserved cysteine through the conserved F or W. A D gene is named only where the DNA matches it firmly. Clone size, where shown, is once, few, many, or a class for clones that have expanded.

D gene	V gene	J gene	clone size	CDR3 DNA	CDR3 protein
TRBD1	TRBV4-2	TRBJ2-7	once	TGTGCCAGCAGCCAAGCCCAGGGGGCGAGGGTCGACGAGCAGTACTTC	CASSQAQGARVDEQYF
TRBD2	TRBV7-7	TRBJ2-1	few	TGTGCTAGCAGCTTAGGTATAGCGGGCAACAATGAGCAGTTCTTC	CASSLGIAGNNEQFF
NA	TRBV9	TRBJ1-2	NA	TGTGCCAGCAGCTCTGAGAGAGGTTATGGCTACACCTTC	CASSSERGYGYTF
NA	TRBV20-1	TRBJ2-7	few	TGCAGTGCTAGGTCCGCCTACGAGCAGTACTTC	CSARSAYEQYF
NA	TRBV7-6	TRBJ2-3	NA	TGTGCCAGCAGCTTGAGGGCGGGCAGCACAGATACGCAGTATTTT	CASSLRAGSTDTQYF
NA	TRBV6-5	TRBJ1-4	NA	TGTGCCAGCAGTTACTCAGGGGTCGGGGGTGAAAAACTGTTTTTT	CASSYSGVGGEKLFF
NA	TRBV20-1	TRBJ1-1	NA	TGCAGTGCTAGTAATAGGACAGAAGCTTTCTTT	CSASNRTEAFF
TRBD1	TRBV29-1	TRBJ1-2	NA	TGCAGCGTTGAAGAACATGGAACAGGGGGCCGGTATGGCTACACCTTC	CSVEEHGTGGRYGYTF
NA	TRBV10-2	TRBJ2-7	NA	TGCGCCAGCAGTGAGTCCCCAGGGTCCTACGAGCAGTACTTC	CASSESPGSYEQYF
NA	TRBV30	TRBJ2-2	once	TGTGCCTGGATTGCCGGGACAACGAACACCGGGGAGCTGTTTTTT	CAWIAGTTNTGELFF
NA	TRBV13	TRBJ2-3	few	TGTGCCAGCAGCTTCCGGGGTAGCACAGATACGCAGTATTTT	CASSFRGSTDTQYF
NA	TRBV30	TRBJ1-5	once	TGTGCCTGGAGTGTATATGCCTTTGGAGGAAATCAGCCCCAGCATTTT	CAWSVYAFGGNQPQHF
NA	TRBV4-1	TRBJ1-1	NA	TGCGCCAGTAGAAATCCCTTGAACACTGAAGCTTTCTTT	CASRNPLNTEAFF
TRBD2	TRBV15	TRBJ2-7	NA	TGTGCCACCAGCAGAGAGGGGGGGGGATACGAGCAGTACTTC	CATSREGGGYEQYF
TRBD2	TRBV7-2	TRBJ2-5	NA	TGTGCCAGCAGCTTCGGCGGGAGTCTTCGGAGAGAGACCCAGTACTTC	CASSFGGSLRRETQYF
NA	TRBV5-8	TRBJ1-5	NA	TGTGCCAGCAGCTTAACTCCCGAACAGGGCGGACCCCAGCATTTT	CASSLTPEQGGPQHF
TRBD2	TRBV11-3	TRBJ2-1	NA	TGTGCCAGCAGCCGGACTAGCGGGAGTTTCTACAATGAGCAGTTCTTC	CASSRTSGSFYNEQFF
TRBD1	TRBV6-6	TRBJ1-2	NA	TGTGCCAGCAGTCCCCTAGGACAGGGCAGACCTTATGGCTACACCTTC	CASSPLGQGRPYGYTF
NA	TRBV5-3	TRBJ2-7	NA	TGTGCCAGAACGAGAGGGCAGGAAGATTCCTACGAGCAGTACTTC	CARTRGQEDSYEQYF
TRBD1	TRBV25-1	TRBJ2-7	NA	TGTGCCAGCACCTCGGGACAGGGTAGCTCCTACGAGCAGTACTTC	CASTSGQGSSYEQYF
TRBD1	TRBV7-8	TRBJ1-5	once	TGTGCCAGCACCAGGACAGGGGTTGGCCAGCCCCAGCATTTT	CASTRTGVGQPQHF
TRBD1	TRBV7-8	TRBJ1-5	NA	TGTGCCAGCAGCTTAGGAGGGACAGGCCGTGGCAATCAGCCCCAGCATTTT	CASSLGGTGRGNQPQHF
TRBD2	TRBV6-4	TRBJ2-5	NA	TGTGCCAGCAGTGTTTTACCCGGGGAGGGGACCCAGTACTTC	CASSVLPGEGTQYF
TRBD2	TRBV4-3	TRBJ2-7	NA	TGCGCCAGCAGCCAAGCCGCGGGAGAACCGGGCGAGCAGTACTTC	CASSQAAGEPGEQYF
TRBD1	TRBV9	TRBJ1-4	once	TGTGCCAGCAGCGGCCCACCCGGGACAGGGGAAAAACTGTTTTTT	CASSGPPGTGEKLFF
NA	TRBV27	TRBJ1-2	NA	TGTGCCAGCAGTTTATGGGGCCAGGGTGGTGGCTACACCTTC	CASSLWGQGGGYTF
TRBD2	TRBV7-7	TRBJ2-5	NA	TGTGCCAGCAGCCCAGGCGGGAGAGAGACCCAGTACTTC	CASSPGGRETQYF
TRBD1	TRBV5-8	TRBJ2-7	NA	TGTGCCAGCAGCTCCGGGACAGGGGGCTCCTACGAGCAGTACTTC	CASSSGTGGSYEQYF
TRBD2	TRBV28	TRBJ2-1	NA	TGTGCCAGCAGTCCACTAGCGGGAGCGTCCTACAATGAGCAGTTCTTC	CASSPLAGASYNEQFF
NA	TRBV7-9	TRBJ2-7	NA	TGTGCCAGCAGCTTTCCGGGCGAGCAGTACTTC	CASSFPGEQYF
TRBD2	TRBV19	TRBJ2-3	NA	TGTGCCAGTAGTCCACTCCCCCGGGCGGGAGGCACAGATACGCAGTATTTT	CASSPLPRAGGTDTQYF
TRBD2	TRBV30	TRBJ2-1	NA	TGTGCCTGGACCCAGGGACTAGGGATTGGTGAGCAGTTCTTC	CAWTQGLGIGEQFF
NA	TRBV7-8	TRBJ2-1	NA	TGTGCCAGCAGCCACACCCGACTGGCAAGCTCCTACAATGAGCAGTTCTTC	CASSHTRLASSYNEQFF
NA	TRBV11-1	TRBJ1-4	few	TGTGCCAGCAGCTTAAACGGGAATGAAAAACTGTTTTTT	CASSLNGNEKLFF
TRBD2	TRBV19	TRBJ2-1	few	TGTGCCAGTAGTAGGACTAGTAGTGAGCAGTTCTTC	CASSRTSSEQFF
TRBD1	TRBV6-6	TRBJ2-7	NA	TGTGCCAGCAGTTCCCCGACAGGGACCACCTACGAGCAGTACTTC	CASSSPTGTTYEQYF
NA	TRBV7-2	TRBJ1-2	once	TGTGCCAGCAGCTTAGAGGGGCCCCATGGCTACACCTTC	CASSLEGPHGYTF
NA	TRBV6-5	TRBJ1-2	NA	TGTGCCAGCAGACTCGGAGTAAACTATGGCTACACCTTC	CASRLGVNYGYTF
NA	TRBV11-2	TRBJ2-2	NA	TGTGCCAGCAGCTCCCAGAACACCGGGGAGCTGTTTTTT	CASSSQNTGELFF
TRBD2	TRBV25-1	TRBJ2-7	NA	TGTGCCAGCAGTGAAGCGGGAGGAGTTCACGAGCAGTACTTC	CASSEAGGVHEQYF
TRBD2	TRBV6-1	TRBJ2-7	once	TGTGCCAGCAGTGGCGGGACTAGCGGGAGGCCCCCCTCCTACGAGCAGTACTTC	CASSGGTSGRPPSYEQYF
TRBD2	TRBV6-4	TRBJ2-7	NA	TGTGCCAGCAGTGACCTCTTGACTAGCTTTTTCTCCTACGAGCAGCACTTC	CASSDLLTSFFSYEQHF
TRBD1	TRBV6-5	TRBJ1-1	NA	TGTGCCAGCGAGATCCGGGACAGGAGGGGGACTGAAGCTTTCTTT	CASEIRDRRGTEAFF
NA	TRBV4-3	TRBJ1-2	NA	TGCGCCAGCAGCCAAGATGTGGCATGGGCTACTGGCTACACCTTC	CASSQDVAWATGYTF
NA	TRBV28	TRBJ1-1	few	TGTGCCAGCATCGGACACAGGGTGACTGAAGCTTTCTTT	CASIGHRVTEAFF
TRBD1	TRBV7-6	TRBJ2-5	NA	TGTGCCAGCAGCTTGACAGGGGGCGAAGAGACCCAGTACTTC	CASSLTGGEETQYF
NA	TRBV9	TRBJ2-4	NA	TGTGCCAGCAGCGTAGAGGGGCGACCGGAAAACATTCAGTACTTC	CASSVEGRPENIQYF
NA	TRBV6-1	TRBJ2-2	NA	TGTGCCAGCTGGTTTACTAGTGGGGCCGGGGAGCTGTTTTTT	CASWFTSGAGELFF
NA	TRBV18	TRBJ1-1	few	TGTGCCAGCTCACCACCAGGGACTGCTGAAGCTTTCTTT	CASSPPGTAEAFF
NA	TRBV6-4	TRBJ2-1	few	TGTGCCAGCAGTGAAGGGACGGAGGGCTCCTACAATGAGCAGTTCTTC	CASSEGTEGSYNEQFF
NA	TRBV19	TRBJ1-5	NA	TGTGCCAGTAGTATAGATCTACCGAGTAGAAGGCATTTT	CASSIDLPSRRHF
TRBD1	TRBV18	TRBJ2-5	few	TGTGCCAGCTCACCACCACCCGGGACAGGGGTGGGGACCCAGTACTTC	CASSPPPGTGVGTQYF
TRBD1	TRBV6-1	TRBJ2-5	NA	TGTGCCAGCAGTCCCGACAGGGGGCGTCAAGAGACCCAGTACTTC	CASSPDRGRQETQYF
TRBD1	TRBV6-5	TRBJ2-7	NA	TGTGCCAGCAGCATGACAGGGTTTCTCGACGAGCAGTACTTC	CASSMTGFLDEQYF